A single sample is the source of the 4 T cell receptor beta chains below, sequenced in a study of Ad26.COV2.S vaccination and SARS-CoV-2 variants. Treatment given: around 19 received Ad26.COV2.S at low or high dose, single or two shots; 5 received placebo; per-sample allocation not given. Sample collection was performed on day 63 after the first vaccine or placebo injection. Produced via immunoSEQ multiplex PCR; TCRdb's table is partial and in-frame only. The data show around 300,000 clones, about nine tenths seen once. The source was peripheral blood, collected in a trial of Ad26.COV2.S vaccine versus placebo. The receptors were gathered from a person between 18 and 65 years old who received the Ad26.COV2.S COVID-19 vaccine or a placebo.

This clone was recorded only once. The chain joins TRBV30 to TRBJ2-1, with D hard to call. CDR3 size: 14 residues. Trimming left V 4 bases short and J 4 bases short, with 14 bases between. Germline CDR1 and CDR2: GTSNPN and SVGIG (reference sequence). DNA for the CDR3: TGTGCCTGGATGCAATCACAGAGATACAATGAGCAGTTCTTC. Its translation: CAWMQSQRYNEQFF.

For the CDR3, the DNA is TGTGCCAGCAGTGAGGGGGGCGGAGATACGCAGTATTTT. Amino acid sequence: CASSEGGGDTQYF. The chain joins TRBV12-3 or TRBV12-4 to TRBJ2-3, with D perhaps TRBD1 or TRBD2 (6 bases each). V lost 5 bases and J lost 5, with 11 bases in between. This CDR3 has 13 amino acids.

The V and J genes are TRBV3-1 (or the pseudogene TRBV3-2) and TRBJ2-7, with a weak D call TRBD2 (6 bases). Germline V gives CDR1 LGHDT, CDR2 YNNKEL (reference sequence). V shed 1 base and J shed 6 bases, with 10 bases lying between them. This CDR3 is 13 amino acids long. CDR3 DNA sequence: TGTGCCAGCAGCCAAGCGGGAGTAGCCGAGCAGTACGTC. Translation: CASSQAGVAEQYV.

The rearrangement uses TRBV5-1 and TRBJ1-1; D not resolved. The CDR3 is made up of 12 amino acids. V was clipped by 4 bases and J by 4 bases, with 8 bases between them. Germline V CDR1 and CDR2: SGHRS, YFSETQ. CDR3 DNA: TGCGCCAGCAGCAATATGGGCACTGAAGCTTTCTTT. Translating gives CASSNMGTEAFF.